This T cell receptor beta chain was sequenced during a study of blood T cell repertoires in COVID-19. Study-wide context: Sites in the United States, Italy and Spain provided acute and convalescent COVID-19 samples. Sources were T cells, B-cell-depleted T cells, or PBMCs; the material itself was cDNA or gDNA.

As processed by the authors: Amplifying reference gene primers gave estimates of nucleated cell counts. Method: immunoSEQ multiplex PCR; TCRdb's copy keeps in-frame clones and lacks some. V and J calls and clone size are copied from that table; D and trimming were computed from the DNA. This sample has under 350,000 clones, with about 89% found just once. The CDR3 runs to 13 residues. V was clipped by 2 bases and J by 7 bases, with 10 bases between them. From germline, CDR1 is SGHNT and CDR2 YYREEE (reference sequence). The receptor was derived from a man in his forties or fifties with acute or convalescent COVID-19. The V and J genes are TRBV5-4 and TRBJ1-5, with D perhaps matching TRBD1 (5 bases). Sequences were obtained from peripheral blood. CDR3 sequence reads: CASSLGVGQPQHF. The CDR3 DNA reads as TGTGCCAGCAGCTTAGGGGTTGGGCAGCCCCAGCATTTT.